The present T cell receptor (beta chain) was sequenced within a study of shared clonotypes between healthy human individuals. Memory CD4+ cells were the fraction left after CD45RA+ naive selection. Around 30,000 T cell genomes, or around 0.2 ug DNA, went into the sorted-subset replicate PCRs. Produced via immunoSEQ multiplex PCR; TCRdb's table is partial and in-frame only. The sample contains around 340,000 clones, less than 75% of which appear only once. General study results and limits: It was expected that sequencing depth would affect clonotype sharing among donors.

On this clone itself: Its cognate antigen is unknown.

Between the trimmed V and J ends, which lost 5 bases and 11 bases, there was a span of 15 bases. The CDR3 has 12 residues. Looked up from germline, CDR1 is MDHEN and CDR2 is SYDVKM. The sequenced sample was memory CD4+ T cells sorted from blood. Regarding subset: CD45RA-negative fraction. The V and J genes are TRBV28 and TRBJ1-1, with D possibly matching TRBD1 (5 bases). This receptor was identified in a man aged 25-40 years in good health. The CDR3 bases are TGTGCCAGCAGTGTGAGGGGAGTAGGGGCTTTCTTT. This sequence encodes CASSVRGVGAFF.